The 8 T cell receptor beta chains in this list originate from one sample, sequenced in a study of T cell repertoires in cytomegalovirus infection. Each CDR3 protein is one row after TCRdb ran MiXCR on the reads. The sample lists more than 300,000 distinct CDR3 sequences; nearly 35% were seen once. These TCRs are of unknown antigen specificity. The sequencing used cultured PBMCs, collected from culture after CMV antigen stimulation. These receptors all stem from a human donor in good health (CMV status not recorded). Some clones in this sample may be carry-over from other donors' samples.

J is TRBJ1-2 and V is TRBV11-2; D not resolved. Germline V gives CDR1 SGHAT, CDR2 FQNNGV. V lost 8 bases, J lost 4 bases, and 14 bases lay in between. CDR3 size: 13 residues. The CDR3 bases are TGTGCCAGCGCGCGAGGAGGCCCCTATGGCTACACCTTC. Residues: CASARGGPYGYTF.

For the CDR3, the DNA is TGCAGTGCTGGTAGCGGGGGGACCCGCACAGATACGCAGTATTTT. This codes for CSAGSGGTRTDTQYF. The rearrangement links TRBV20-1 to TRBJ2-3; 10 nucleotides line up with TRBD2. CDR3 length: 15 amino acids. Germline V gene data show CDR1 as DFQATT and CDR2 as SNEGSKA (reference sequence). V gave up 5 bases and J gave up 1 base; unmatched junction bases: 6.

V usage is TRBV28 and J usage is TRBJ2-2; D might be TRBD1 or TRBD2, each matching 5 bases. This CDR3 has 15 residues. V dropped 5 bases and J dropped 7 bases, with 17 bases sitting between them. Germline CDR1 MDHEN, CDR2 SYDVKM. The CDR3 DNA sequence: TGTGCCAGCAGTCCCGATAGAGGGGAAATCGGGGAGCTGTTTTTT. Translating gives CASSPDRGEIGELFF.

The V gene is TRBV7-8, the J gene TRBJ1-4, with D possibly matching TRBD1 (5 bases). The CDR3 consists of 15 residues. V was shortened by 2 bases and J by 7 bases, with 14 bases between the two germline ends. Germline V gives CDR1 SGHVS, CDR2 FQNEAQ. In DNA form, the CDR3 reads TGTGCCAGCAGCTTAACGTCACCGGGGCGTGAAAAACTGTTTTTT. Protein: CASSLTSPGREKLFF.

This clonotype was recorded many times. CDR3 sequence (DNA): TGTGCCAGCAGCCGAAACGCCCCGCCCGATGAAAAACTGTTTTTT. Amino acid sequence: CASSRNAPPDEKLFF. V and J are TRBV7-2 and TRBJ1-4; D is unresolved. This CDR3 region has 15 residues. Germline CDR1 and CDR2: SGHTA and FQGNSA. The V end lost 5 bases, the J end lost 6 bases, and 16 bases lay between the germline ends.

Points on this clonotype: This may stem from a read error, because a much larger clone lies one nucleotide away. The V call is TRBV7-2, the J call TRBJ1-5; D might be TRBD1 (5 bases). The CDR3 totals 13 residues. Germline V CDR1 and CDR2: SGHTA, FQGNSA. With 5 bases removed from V and 6 bases from J, the gap between germline ends came to 11 bases. The CDR3 region is CASSLQEIQPQHF. In DNA form, the CDR3 reads TGTGCCAGCAGCCTACAGGAAATTCAGCCCCAGCATTTT.

This rearrangement joins TRBV7-2 to TRBJ2-2, with TRBD2 as a possible D gene (5 bases). Germline V gene sequence: CDR1 SGHTA, CDR2 FQGNSA. This CDR3 is built from 16 residues. V dropped 3 bases and J dropped 2 bases, with 13 bases sitting between them. CDR3 sequence: CASSFVVGGNTGELFF. CDR3 bases: TGTGCCAGCAGCTTCGTCGTCGGAGGCAACACCGGGGAGCTGTTTTTT.

CDR3 bases: TGTGCCAGCAGGGGGCAGGGTGGTAATTCACCCCTCCACTTT. It codes for CASRGQGGNSPLHF. This chain links TRBV12-3 or TRBV12-4 with TRBJ1-6, with TRBD1 as a possible D gene (5 bases). V dropped 6 bases and J dropped 6 bases, with 12 bases sitting between them. The CDR3 runs 14 residues.